These 21 T cell receptor beta chains were all obtained from the same sample, sequenced in a study of lymphopenia after photon versus proton radiotherapy. Assay used: immunoSEQ multiplex PCR; TCRdb lists only in-frame clones, some missing. The sample holds 150,000 to 200,000 clones; roughly nine tenths are singletons and the top ten take about 4.4%. The sample consisted of peripheral blood, taken from a patient treated with photon-based radiotherapy. These receptors all come from a man between 50 and 59 years old with gastric cancer.

The rearrangement joins TRBV7-3 to TRBJ1-1; D ambiguous. Trimming stripped 1 base from V and 3 bases from J, with 6 bases between. The CDR3 spans 13 residues. Germline loops: CDR1 SGHTA, CDR2 FQGTGA. This CDR3 reads CASSLNYYTEAFF. The CDR3 region has the DNA TGTGCCAGCAGCTTAAACTATTACACTGAAGCTTTCTTT.

This clone came up once. V gene TRBV7-9 combines with J gene TRBJ2-5; D unresolved. Germline CDR1 is SEHNR and CDR2 is FQNEAQ (reference sequence). Trimming removed 1 base at V and 4 bases at J, with 10 bases between. This CDR3 is 14 amino acids long. The CDR3 sequence: CASSLGTAGETQYF. CDR3 coding DNA: TGTGCCAGCAGCTTAGGGACCGCTGGAGAGACCCAGTACTTC. Filled out from reference TRBV7-9 and TRBJ2-5, the complete variable domain reads DTGVSQNPRHKITKRGQNVTFRCDPISEHNRLYWYRQTLGQGPEFLTYFQNEAQLEKSRLLSDRFSAERPKGSFSTLEIQRTEQGDSAMYLCASSLGTAGETQYFGPGTRLLVL.

The rearrangement joins TRBV19 to TRBJ2-1, with D unresolved. This CDR3 is 16 amino acids long. V was clipped by 3 bases and J by 0 bases, with 12 bases between them. Germline lookup yields CDR1 LNHDA and CDR2 SQIVND (reference sequence). The DNA for the CDR3 is TGTGCCAGTAGTATTATTGCGGTAAGCTCCTACAATGAGCAGTTCTTC. Translation: CASSIIAVSSYNEQFF.

The chain links TRBV6-4 to TRBJ2-2; TRBD1 matches 7 bases. The CDR3 totals 13 residues. Germline CDR1 MRHNA, CDR2 SNTAGT. V shed 6 bases, J shed 5 bases, and the junction held 3 bases outside the gene matches. CDR3 sequence: CASRKTGTGELFF. The CDR3 DNA reads as TGTGCCAGCAGGAAGACAGGGACCGGGGAGCTGTTTTTT.

V usage is TRBV15 and J usage is TRBJ2-6; 7 positions agree with TRBD2. The V and J ends lost 1 base and 1 base, in that order; junction bases with no gene match: 7. Germline loops: CDR1 LNHNV, CDR2 YYDKDF (reference sequence). The CDR3 contains 18 residues. CDR3 in DNA: TGTGCCACCAGCAGAGGATCCCGAGCGGGATCTGGGGCCAACGTCCTGACTTTC. This codes for CATSRGSRAGSGANVLTF.

The rearrangement links TRBV10-2 to TRBJ2-7; D might be TRBD1 or TRBD2, each matching 6 bases. Trimming shortened V by 6 bases and J by 7 bases, and 13 bases separated the two germline ends. CDR1 WSHSY and CDR2 SAAADI come from the germline V gene. The CDR3 contains 12 residues. This chain's CDR3 is CASSKGGSEQYF. DNA for the CDR3: TGCGCCAGCAGCAAGGGGGGAAGTGAGCAGTACTTC.

The chain couples TRBV7-3 to TRBJ2-1; possibly TRBD1 for D (8 bases). The CDR3 is made up of 15 amino acids. Between the trimmed V and J ends, which lost 5 bases and 7 bases, there was a span of 18 bases. CDR1 and CDR2 (germline): SGHTA, FQGTGA. For the CDR3, the DNA is TGTGCCAGCAGCCCCACGACAGGGGAGGGGAATGAGCAGTTCTTC. It yields the protein CASSPTTGEGNEQFF.

This clone was observed once. This chain joins TRBV20-1 and TRBJ1-2; a weak D match, TRBD1 (5 bases). From germline, CDR1 is DFQATT and CDR2 SNEGSKA (reference sequence). V was shortened by 3 bases and J by 8 bases, with 10 bases between the two germline ends. The CDR3 covers 11 residues. Here the CDR3 reads CSASRQKGYTF. The CDR3 DNA follows: TGCAGTGCTAGTCGACAGAAGGGCTACACCTTC.

This CDR3 reads CASSWTGGYTF. CDR3 sequence (DNA): TGTGCCAGCAGTTGGACAGGTGGCTACACCTTC. The rearrangement links TRBV28 to TRBJ1-2, with 7 bases identical to TRBD1. Germline lookup yields CDR1 MDHEN and CDR2 SYDVKM. The CDR3 spans 11 residues. Trimming took 4 bases from V and 7 from J; bases not matched to a gene: 0.

This rearrangement joins TRBV19 to TRBJ2-7, with D possibly TRBD2 on 5 matching bases. The CDR3 length is 14 residues. The germline gives CDR1 LNHDA, CDR2 SQIVND (reference sequence). Trimming took 2 bases from V and 0 from J, leaving 8 bases between them. The CDR3 nucleotides read TGTGCCAGTAGTATAAGCGGCGACTCCTACGAGCAGTACTTC. Translating it yields CASSISGDSYEQYF.

The gene calls are TRBV4-2 and TRBJ1-5, with a weak D call TRBD1 (6 bases). There are 14 residues in the CDR3. The V and J ends lost 3 bases and 4 bases respectively, with 10 bases between them. Germline-derived CDR1 and CDR2 are LGHNA and YNFKEQ. The CDR3 sequence: CASSHQGGNQPQHF. CDR3 in DNA: TGTGCCAGCAGCCACCAAGGGGGGAATCAGCCCCAGCATTTT.

This clone was found once. The chain joins TRBV7-9 to TRBJ1-2; the match to TRBD1 covers 8 bases. The CDR3 extends over 14 amino acids. Germline assignment: CDR1 SEHNR and CDR2 FQNEAQ (reference sequence). The J segment lost 6 bases and the V segment lost 5 bases, leaving 8 bases of the junction unmatched. The CDR3: CASSPPRTGNGYTF. The CDR3 nucleotides are TGTGCCAGCAGCCCCCCCCGGACAGGGAATGGCTACACCTTC. The whole variable domain, remainder taken from reference TRBV7-9 and TRBJ1-2, is DTGVSQNPRHKITKRGQNVTFRCDPISEHNRLYWYRQTLGQGPEFLTYFQNEAQLEKSRLLSDRFSAERPKGSFSTLEIQRTEQGDSAMYLCASSPPRTGNGYTFGSGTRLTVV.

This chain connects TRBV15 to TRBJ1-1; TRBD1 is a possible D gene (5 bases). Germline CDR1 LNHNV, CDR2 YYDKDF (reference sequence). V lost 5 bases to trimming and J lost 3 bases, with 16 bases between them. The CDR3 runs 15 residues. The CDR3 DNA sequence: TGTGCCACCAGCCCCGAAAGACCGGGGCACACTGAAGCTTTCTTT. Translated, it gives CATSPERPGHTEAFF.

The chain combines TRBV27 with TRBJ2-7; TRBD1 aligns across 10 bases. Germline CDR1 is MNHEY and CDR2 is SMNVEV (reference sequence). V was pared by 2 bases and J by 3 bases, with 4 bases of the junction left unmatched. The CDR3 contains 15 residues. Written as DNA, the CDR3 is TGTGCCAGCAGTTTAGGGGGGACAGGGGACTACGAGCAGTACTTC. Residues: CASSLGGTGDYEQYF.

This CDR3 reads CASSVLSGEQYF. The CDR3 DNA follows: TGTGCCAGCAGTGTACTTAGTGGCGAGCAGTACTTC. This chain links TRBV6-1 with TRBJ2-7; D uncertain. In germline, CDR1 is MNHNS, CDR2 SASEGT. Between the trimmed V and J ends, which lost 4 bases and 6 bases, there was a span of 10 bases. CDR3 length equals 12 residues.

The CDR3 DNA reads as TGTGCCAGCAGGTCTCGGGAGACCCAGTACTTC. The encoded protein is CASRSRETQYF. The chain recombines TRBV6-5 with TRBJ2-5; no clear D gene. CDR3 length: 11 residues. Trimming left V 6 bases short and J 5 bases short, with 7 bases between. Looked up from germline, CDR1 is MNHEY and CDR2 is SVGAGI.

V and J are TRBV2 and TRBJ1-1; 9 bases are a match to TRBD1. V lost 4 bases, J lost 10 bases, and 4 bases stayed unmatched. Germline lookup yields CDR1 SNHLY and CDR2 FYNNEI. The CDR3 is 12 residues long. Here the CDR3 DNA reads TGTGCCAGCAGTGCGGGACAGGGATCAGCTTTCTTT. Amino acid sequence: CASSAGQGSAFF.

The J gene is TRBJ2-1, the V gene TRBV18, with TRBD2 identical over 11 bases. CDR3 length: 18 amino acids. Germline V lookup: CDR1 KGHSH, CDR2 LQKENI. V trimming: 3 bases; J trimming: 4 bases; junction bases outside the gene matches: 11. This chain's CDR3 is CASSPASGRTPIYNEQFF. For the CDR3, the DNA is TGTGCCAGCTCACCCGCTAGCGGGAGGACTCCGATATACAATGAGCAGTTCTTC.

The V call is TRBV7-9, the J call TRBJ2-3; 8 nucleotides line up with TRBD1. J was trimmed by 5 bases and V by 6 bases; bases with no gene match: 7. Germline V gene data show CDR1 as SEHNR and CDR2 as FQNEAQ (reference sequence). This CDR3 contains 14 residues. The CDR3 sequence is CASRRGQALDTQYF. In DNA form, the CDR3 reads TGTGCCAGCAGGAGGGGACAGGCCTTAGATACGCAGTATTTT.

The chain recombines TRBV27 with TRBJ2-1; the D gene is possibly TRBD1 (6 bases). The CDR3 spans 13 residues. V dropped 4 bases and J dropped 9 bases, with 13 bases sitting between them. Germline CDR1 and CDR2: MNHEY and SMNVEV (reference sequence). CDR3 nucleotides: TGTGCCAGCAGTTCCCAGGCCAGGGGTGAGCAGTTCTTC. Protein sequence: CASSSQARGEQFF.

The CDR3 sequence is CASSEDRGPSYEQYF. CDR3 nucleotide sequence: TGTGCCAGCAGTGAGGACAGGGGTCCCTCCTACGAGCAGTACTTC. The rearrangement joins TRBV6-1 to TRBJ2-7, with 9 nucleotides matching TRBD1. CDR3 size: 15 residues. Germline CDR1 is MNHNS and CDR2 is SASEGT. The V gene end was trimmed by 3 bases and the J gene end by 0 bases; junction bases not matched to a gene: 3.